The 12 T cell receptor beta chains presented below share a single source sample, sequenced in a study of cytomegalovirus exposure and HLA in healthy donors. In the PCR, 60 Vbeta and 13 Jbeta primers were used. TCRdb keeps only in-frame clones here, not all; method: immunoSEQ multiplex PCR. This table has approximately 170,000 clones, 65% to 85% appearing once. Sequences were obtained from PBMCs. The receptor set was obtained from a woman in her 40s in good health and CMV-seropositive.

The rearrangement links TRBV4-1 to TRBJ2-3, with D tentatively TRBD1 (6 bases). This CDR3 is 15 amino acids long. Germline CDR1 is MGHRA and CDR2 is YSYEKL. Trimming removed 1 base from V and 6 bases from J, with 14 bases in between. The DNA of the CDR3 is TGCGCCAGCAGCCAAGGTCAGGGGCCCCCCGATACGCAGTATTTT. It translates to CASSQGQGPPDTQYF.

This clone has only a few counts. The CDR3 DNA sequence: TGTGCCAGCAGCTTAGAGGGCCAAGGACTGGGTGAGCAGTTCTTC. It encodes CASSLEGQGLGEQFF. This chain joins TRBV7-8 and TRBJ2-1; weak D call: TRBD2 (5 bases). The CDR3 runs 15 residues. The germline V gene has CDR1 SGHVS and CDR2 FQNEAQ. V lost 1 base and J lost 9, with 16 bases in between.

The V call is TRBV19, the J call TRBJ2-1; no firm D call. The CDR3 runs to 15 residues. Germline CDR1 is LNHDA and CDR2 is SQIVND (reference sequence). The V end was cut by 7 bases, the J end by 4 bases, with 17 bases between. CDR3: CASKNLVPPYNEQFF. DNA of the CDR3: TGTGCCAGTAAGAATCTAGTTCCACCTTACAATGAGCAGTTCTTC.

This chain connects TRBV18 to TRBJ1-6; D gene uncertain. This CDR3 has 17 residues. V was pared by 4 bases and J by 0 bases, with 13 bases between. The germline V gene has CDR1 KGHSH and CDR2 LQKENI. The CDR3 sequence is CASSRYEASSYNSPLHF. For the CDR3, the DNA is TGTGCCAGCTCACGCTATGAAGCGAGCTCCTATAATTCACCCCTCCACTTT.

This clone occurred once. This chain links TRBV5-4 with TRBJ1-4, with 10 bases lining up with TRBD1. This CDR3 has 14 amino acids. Looked up from germline, CDR1 is SGHNT and CDR2 is YYREEE (reference sequence). The ends lost 5 bases at V and 7 bases at J; junction bases unmatched: 5. The chain's CDR3 is CASSWDRGSEKLFF. DNA for the CDR3: TGTGCCAGCAGTTGGGACAGGGGTAGTGAAAAACTGTTTTTT.

The chain recombines TRBV5-1 with TRBJ1-6, with 7 bases fitting TRBD1. The CDR3 loop spans 14 amino acids. The germline V gene has CDR1 SGHRS and CDR2 YFSETQ. The V segment lost 9 bases and the J segment 6 bases; nucleotides outside the gene matches: 9. CDR3 DNA sequence: TGCGCCACCCGTGGGACAGATCGTAATTCACCCCTCCACTTT. Its translation is CATRGTDRNSPLHF.

This clone was found once. The gene calls are TRBV10-3 and TRBJ2-7; D is perhaps TRBD1 (5 bases). Germline CDR1 is ENHRY and CDR2 is SYGVKD. The CDR3 runs to 14 residues. The V and J ends lost 3 bases and 2 bases respectively, with 11 bases between them. The DNA of the CDR3 is TGTGCCATCAGTGACCCGGACAAAACCTACGAGCAGTACTTC. Protein product: CAISDPDKTYEQYF.

The chain has TRBV5-8 and TRBJ1-1; no clear D gene. With 4 bases removed from V and 0 bases from J, the gap between germline ends came to 16 bases. CDR1 SGHTS and CDR2 YDEGEE come from the germline V gene. CDR3 length: 16 residues. This CDR3 is CASSLRLGNLNTEAFF. Here the CDR3 DNA reads TGTGCCAGCAGCCTGAGACTAGGGAATTTGAACACTGAAGCTTTCTTT.

The chain couples TRBV5-6 to TRBJ2-7; a possible D gene is TRBD1 (6 bases). Deletions cut 10 bases from V and 7 bases from J, with 12 bases between. Germline-derived CDR1 and CDR2 are SGHDT and YYEEEE. CDR3 size: 10 residues. The CDR3 nucleotides are TGTGCCGTTACAGGGAATGAGCAGTACTTC. It encodes CAVTGNEQYF.

The rearrangement joins TRBV5-6 to TRBJ2-2; 9 bases line up with TRBD1. Unmatched junction bases numbered 7, after V lost 7 bases and J lost 6 bases. The CDR3 runs 14 residues. The germline gives CDR1 SGHDT, CDR2 YYEEEE. The CDR3 nucleotides are TGTGCCAGCCGCCGGGACAGGGTACCCGGGGAGCTGTTTTTT. This encodes CASRRDRVPGELFF.

The gene calls are TRBV7-8 and TRBJ2-7; TRBD2 matches at 12 bases. The germline V gene has CDR1 SGHVS and CDR2 FQNEAQ. Trimming cost V 5 bases and J 0 bases; bases outside gene matches: 8. The CDR3 has 17 amino acids. CDR3: CASSLTSGGPSSYEQYF. The CDR3 region has the DNA TGTGCCAGCAGCCTGACTAGCGGGGGCCCAAGCTCCTACGAGCAGTACTTC.

The V gene is TRBV18, the J gene TRBJ1-1; tentatively, D is TRBD1 (5 bases). Germline values: CDR1 KGHSH, CDR2 LQKENI. Trimming stripped 5 bases from V and 1 base from J, with 8 bases between. The CDR3 length is 13 residues. The CDR3 here is CASSKDRNTEAFF. Here the CDR3 DNA reads TGTGCCAGCTCAAAAGACAGGAACACTGAAGCTTTCTTT.